This is a list of T cell receptor beta chains from one sample in a study of cytomegalovirus exposure and HLA in healthy donors. The assay was immunoSEQ multiplex PCR, and TCRdb's table has in-frame clones only and misses some. The table includes about 140,000 clones, around three fifths detected once. Sequencing input: PBMCs. The receptors originated from a male donor in good health and CMV-seronegative. CDR3s leave out the opening cysteine and the closing phenylalanine or tryptophan. Clone sizes are given selectively: once, few, many, or a class where the clone is expanded.

ASSLAVDTSEQY TRBV5-1 -
SVIGSGGHNEQF TRBV29-1 -
ASSLGGGREQY TRBV11-3 -
SSSGGVGRGFTEAF TRBV7-9 -
AISDTKNIQY TRBV10-3 few
ASKKGGWGEKLF TRBV6-1 -
ASSFLDTYNSPLH TRBV7-9 -
ASSHRLVPPDTQY TRBV7-2 few
ASSGQGMGQPQH TRBV7-2 few
ASRMVGLRGQPQH TRBV2 -
AWSGDSTRQPQH TRBV30 few
ASSDINDRYYEQY TRBV7-9 once
ASSQGQGKTPGAF TRBV7-2 -
ASSSGLRSTDTQY TRBV7-6 -
ASSIQATNEKLF TRBV19 -
SAEAGTRSPEQY TRBV29-1 -
ASSSLLDGETQY TRBV11-2 -
AWSTGGVQPQH TRBV30 few
ASSRGLAVSYEQY TRBV11-1 once
ASSKGGHPPVTDTQY TRBV21-1 few
ATSSLRGIAYEQY TRBV15 -
ASSLGGTGANYGYT TRBV7-9 -
ASSEGGGEQY TRBV4-3 -
ASSLGLAGPIYNEQF TRBV5-8 -
SSSLAGEKLF TRBV7-9 few
AWSQGGGQY TRBV30 -
ACNQNTQY TRBV30 -
ASSLQGFGETQY TRBV18 once
ASSVGENNSPLH TRBV9 -
ASSLGGQGRYEQY TRBV5-4 few
ASRSPTGDTEAF TRBV28 -
ASSLGNRGGGETQY TRBV5-1 -
ASSESTGEGELF TRBV10-1 -
ASSLVTSRGQPQH TRBV7-2 once
ASSLGTGSGNTIY TRBV5-1 -
ASSLGPGTDNYEQY TRBV5-1 -
ASSLMTSEAF TRBV7-9 few
ASSATLTANYGYT TRBV10-1 few
ASSLLSGGPRGETQY TRBV5-6 -
ASSLSTGGDEQY TRBV27 few
AWSWVDPGQGAALNTEAF TRBV30 -
ASSLQGLVGEQY TRBV5-1 -
ASSLGTGTTKLF TRBV7-9 few